These 18 T cell receptor beta chains were sequenced from one sample in a study of response to subunit inactivated influenza vaccine. TCRdb re-called the RT-PCR reads through MiXCR, storing one row per CDR3 protein. The sample has a few hundred thousand distinct CDR3 sequences; 21% are singletons. The source material was PBMCs from blood, sampled roughly 20 months after vaccination. The receptors derive from a man aged 50-75 years who received an inactivated influenza vaccine.

This clonotype has at least ten counts. The V call is TRBV7-9, the J call TRBJ1-5; D is uncertain. In germline, CDR1 is SEHNR, CDR2 FQNEAQ (reference sequence). V shed 1 base and J shed 0 bases, with 7 bases lying between them. This CDR3 has 15 amino acids. The CDR3 sequence is CASSLGASSNQPQHF. DNA for the CDR3: TGTGCCAGCAGCTTAGGTGCCAGTAGCAATCAGCCCCAGCATTTT.

The CDR3 protein is CSVETTQLNNEQFF. The CDR3 nucleotides read TGCAGCGTTGAAACGACACAACTCAACAATGAGCAGTTCTTC. The V gene is TRBV29-1, the J gene TRBJ2-1, with unresolved D. The germline gives CDR1 SQVTM, CDR2 ANQGSEA. Between the trimmed V and J ends, which lost 2 bases and 5 bases, there was a span of 13 bases. The CDR3 length is 14 residues.

The chain employs TRBV4-3 and TRBJ1-2; unclear D gene. The CDR3 extends over 12 amino acids. Trimming removed 1 base at V and 8 bases at J, with 8 bases between. The germline CDR1 and CDR2 sequences are LGHNA and YSLEER. CDR3 bases: TGCGCCAGCAGCCAAGGGAACGGAGGCTACACCTTC. Protein product: CASSQGNGGYTF.

This clonotype showed up just a few times. This CDR3 is CASSRTASSYNSPLHF. CDR3 bases: TGTGCCAGCAGCCGGACGGCGAGCTCCTATAATTCACCCCTCCACTTT. The J gene is TRBJ1-6, the V gene TRBV3-1; no firm D call. Germline V CDR1 and CDR2: LGHDT, YNNKEL (reference sequence). The CDR3 is 16 amino acids. The germline V and J ends were trimmed by 4 bases and 0 bases, with 10 bases remaining between them.

The chain joins TRBV18 to TRBJ2-3; maybe TRBD2 (6 bases). V lost 3 bases and J lost 0, with 16 bases in between. There are 17 residues in the CDR3. Germline CDR1 reads KGHSH; CDR2 reads LQKENI. As DNA, the CDR3 is TGTGCCAGCTCACCCCTCGTTGGAAGCGGGAGCACAGATACGCAGTATTTT. This translates into CASSPLVGSGSTDTQYF.

J is TRBJ2-7 and V is TRBV4-1; 9 nucleotides align to TRBD1. Trimming cost V 4 bases and J 2 bases; bases outside gene matches: 6. Germline CDR1 is MGHRA and CDR2 is YSYEKL. The CDR3 is 15 amino acids. For the CDR3, the DNA is TGCGCCAGCAGCCCCGGGGGACAGGGAACCTACGAGCAGTACTTC. Translating gives CASSPGGQGTYEQYF.

About this clonotype itself: Its ends do not fully match the called genes, so a read error is possible. The chain employs TRBV3-1 and TRBJ2-3, with D tentatively TRBD2 (6 bases). Germline CDR1 reads LGHDT; CDR2 reads YNNKEL (reference sequence). The CDR3 runs to 16 residues. The CDR3 reads CASSHNKGTGTDTQYF. The DNA for the CDR3 is TGTGCTAGCAGCCATAACAAGGGGACTGGCACAGATACGCAGTATTTT.

This clonotype was seen more than once but under ten times. This chain joins TRBV11-2 and TRBJ1-2, with a weak D call TRBD1 (5 bases). The length of the CDR3 is 15 residues. Trimming removed 3 bases from V and 0 bases from J, with 11 bases in between. The germline CDR1 and CDR2 sequences are SGHAT and FQNNGV. The CDR3 is CASSLRETANYGYTF. The CDR3 bases are TGTGCCAGCAGCTTGAGGGAGACAGCTAACTATGGCTACACCTTC.

V and J are TRBV12-3 or TRBV12-4 and TRBJ2-3, with D unresolved. This CDR3 comprises 15 residues. The V and J ends lost 3 bases and 3 bases respectively, with 13 bases between them. The CDR3 region has the DNA TGTGCCAGCAGTTTGAGCTGGGGTGGAACAGATACGCAGTATTTT. It is translated as CASSLSWGGTDTQYF.

This clonotype was found many times. The chain recombines TRBV7-9 with TRBJ1-2, with TRBD1 identical over 7 bases. The CDR3 sequence is 13 residues long. CDR1 is SEHNR and CDR2 is FQNEAQ in the germline V gene (reference sequence). The V gene end was trimmed by 5 bases and the J gene end by 6 bases; junction bases not matched to a gene: 6. The CDR3 spells CASSPQTGNGYTF. As DNA, the CDR3 is TGTGCCAGCAGCCCGCAGACAGGGAATGGCTACACCTTC.

This chain links TRBV5-8 with TRBJ2-5; D is undetermined. The CDR3 length is 13 residues. Germline CDR1 SGHTS, CDR2 YDEGEE. V lost 2 bases and J 0 bases, leaving 5 bases between the germline ends. The CDR3 DNA reads TGTGCCAGCAGCTTTAGTTACCAAGAGACCCAGTACTTC. It encodes CASSFSYQETQYF. Based on the CDR3 plus reference TRBV5-8 and TRBJ2-5, the full variable domain is EAGVTQSPTHLIKTRGQQATLRCSPISGHTSVYWYQQALGLGLQFLLWYDEGEERNRGNFPPRFSGRQFPNYSSELNVNALELEDSALYLCASSFSYQETQYFGPGTRLLVL.

The V and J genes are TRBV2 and TRBJ1-5; no firm D call. The V gene's germline CDR1 is SNHLY and CDR2 FYNNEI. This CDR3 is 12 amino acids long. The ends were cut back, 5 bases at V and 6 bases at J, with 8 bases in the middle. The CDR3 sequence is CASSHRGQPQHF. The CDR3 nucleotides are TGTGCCAGCAGTCACCGCGGTCAGCCCCAGCATTTT.

This chain links TRBV11-2 with TRBJ1-3; no firm D call. Germline V CDR1 and CDR2: SGHAT, FQNNGV. Trimming removed 5 bases at V and 4 bases at J, with 12 bases between. This CDR3 has 14 amino acids. The CDR3 region has the DNA TGTGCCAGCAGCAACCGAAGGTTCGGAAACACCATATATTTT. It is translated as CASSNRRFGNTIYF.

This clonotype was counted between two and nine times. CDR3 sequence reads: CASSLTSGTGEQYF. In DNA, the CDR3 is TGTGCCAGCAGCTTGACTAGCGGCACGGGTGAGCAGTACTTC. This chain connects TRBV7-6 to TRBJ2-7; 9 bases match TRBD2. The V gene's germline CDR1 is SGHVS and CDR2 FNYEAQ. The CDR3 has 14 residues. With 3 bases clipped from V and 7 bases from J, the junction kept 7 bases outside the gene matches. The complete variable domain, with remaining parts taken from reference TRBV7-6 and TRBJ2-7, reads GAGVSQSPRYKVTKRGQDVALRCDPISGHVSLYWYRQALGQGPEFLTYFNYEAQQDKSGLPNDRFSAERPEGSISTLTIQRTEQRDSAMYRCASSLTSGTGEQYFGPGTRLTVT.

This clonotype was found many times. This chain connects TRBV30 to TRBJ1-2; D not certain. Germline V gene data show CDR1 as GTSNPN and CDR2 as SVGIG (reference sequence). V dropped 4 bases and J dropped 4 bases, with 4 bases sitting between them. This CDR3 has 10 residues. For the CDR3, the DNA is TGTGCCTGGATAGGCTATGGCTACACCTTC. It codes for CAWIGYGYTF.

The chain carries TRBV5-1 and TRBJ2-7; 12 bases match TRBD2. This CDR3 has 15 residues. Germline V gene sequence: CDR1 SGHRS, CDR2 YFSETQ. V lost 4 bases to trimming and J lost 4 bases; unmatched junction nucleotides: 6. CDR3 protein: CASSRGLAGMYEQYF. CDR3 DNA sequence: TGCGCCAGCAGCCGGGGACTAGCGGGCATGTACGAGCAGTACTTC.

For the CDR3, the DNA is TGTGCCAGCTCTTTGGCCAACGTCCTGACTTTC. Translation gives CASSLANVLTF. The rearrangement links TRBV12-3 or TRBV12-4 to TRBJ2-6; D unclear. The CDR3 totals 11 residues. The germline V and J ends were trimmed by 8 bases and 6 bases, with 5 bases remaining between them.

This clonotype was seen more than once but under ten times. The J gene is TRBJ2-3, the V gene TRBV5-1, with a possible D match to TRBD2 (5 bases). Trimming took 4 bases from V and 6 from J, leaving 15 bases between them. Germline V gene sequence: CDR1 SGHRS, CDR2 YFSETQ. This CDR3 region has 14 residues. CDR3 nucleotides: TGCGCCAGCAGCCCTTTGTCGAGGGCGGATACGCAGTATTTT. This encodes CASSPLSRADTQYF.